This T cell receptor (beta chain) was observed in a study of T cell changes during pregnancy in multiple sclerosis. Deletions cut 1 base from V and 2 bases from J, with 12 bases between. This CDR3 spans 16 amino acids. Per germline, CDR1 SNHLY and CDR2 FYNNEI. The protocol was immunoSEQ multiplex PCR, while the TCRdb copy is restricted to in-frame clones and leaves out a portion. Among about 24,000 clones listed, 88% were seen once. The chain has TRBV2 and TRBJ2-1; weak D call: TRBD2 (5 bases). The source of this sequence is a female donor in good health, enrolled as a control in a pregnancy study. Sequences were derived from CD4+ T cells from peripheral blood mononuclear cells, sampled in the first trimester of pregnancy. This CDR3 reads CASSEDRTGTYNEQFF. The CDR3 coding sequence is TGTGCCAGCAGTGAAGACCGGACGGGGACCTACAATGAGCAGTTCTTC.